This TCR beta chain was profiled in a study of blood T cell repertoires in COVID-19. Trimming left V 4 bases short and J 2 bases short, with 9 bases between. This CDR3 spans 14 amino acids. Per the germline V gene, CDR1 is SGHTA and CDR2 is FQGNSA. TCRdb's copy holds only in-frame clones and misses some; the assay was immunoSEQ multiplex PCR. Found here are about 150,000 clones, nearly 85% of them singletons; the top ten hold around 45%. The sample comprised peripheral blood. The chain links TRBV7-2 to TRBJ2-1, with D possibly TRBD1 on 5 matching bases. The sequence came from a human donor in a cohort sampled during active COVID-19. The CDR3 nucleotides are TGTGCCAGCAGCTCTCAGACAGCCTACAATGAGCAGTTCTTC. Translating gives CASSSQTAYNEQFF.